The 10 T cell receptor beta chains given below trace back to one sample, sequenced in a study of T cell responses to AZD1222 COVID-19 vaccine. Sequencing used immunoSEQ multiplex PCR; TCRdb keeps in-frame clones, though not all of them. This table holds some 130,000 clones, about nine tenths found once. The sample consisted of peripheral blood, taken 28 days after the second AZD1222 dose. Every receptor here comes from an adult who received the AZD1222 COVID-19 vaccine.

The chain carries TRBV4-3 and TRBJ2-2, with TRBD2 as a possible D gene (6 bases). Germline lookup yields CDR1 LGHNA and CDR2 YSLEER. With 1 base removed from V and 3 bases from J, the gap between germline ends came to 6 bases. This CDR3 has 14 amino acids. Here the CDR3 DNA reads TGCGCCAGCAGCCAAGCGGGGGACACCGGGGAGCTGTTTTTT. Amino acids: CASSQAGDTGELFF.

The chain employs TRBV12-3 or TRBV12-4 and TRBJ1-1; D uncertain. V was clipped by 6 bases and J by 4 bases, with 9 bases between them. The CDR3 spans 12 residues. CDR3 amino acids: CASRKGVTEAFF. DNA of the CDR3: TGTGCCAGCAGGAAGGGAGTCACTGAAGCTTTCTTT.

V usage is TRBV13 and J usage is TRBJ1-5; D may be TRBD1 (5 bases). The length of the CDR3 is 15 residues. The V end was cut by 0 bases, the J end by 5 bases, with 11 bases between. CDR1 PRHDT and CDR2 FYEKMQ come from the germline V gene (reference sequence). The CDR3 DNA sequence: TGTGCCAGCAGCTTAGGGGGCGGGGGTTATCAGCCCCAGCATTTT. This sequence encodes CASSLGGGGYQPQHF. The whole variable domain, filled in from reference TRBV13 and TRBJ1-5, reads AAGVIQSPRHLIKEKRETATLKCYPIPRHDTVYWYQQGPGQDPQFLISFYEKMQSDKGSIPDRFSAQQFSDYHSELNMSSLELGDSALYFCASSLGGGGYQPQHFGDGTRLSIL.

The chain couples TRBV6-5 to TRBJ1-1; 7 bases align to TRBD1. The CDR3 spans 13 residues. CDR1 MNHEY and CDR2 SVGAGI come from the germline V gene. V dropped 0 bases and J dropped 12; count of bases not matched to a gene: 7. CDR3 sequence (DNA): TGTGCCAGCAGTTACTCTGACAGGGTGTTGACTTTCTTT. It yields the protein CASSYSDRVLTFF.

The V and J genes are TRBV11-2 and TRBJ2-1; 13 nucleotides align to TRBD2. CDR1 and CDR2 from the germline V gene are SGHAT and FQNNGV. The V gene end was trimmed by 1 base and the J gene end by 0 bases; junction bases not matched to a gene: 0. There are 17 residues in the CDR3. The CDR3 protein is CASSLGTSGSSYNEQFF. CDR3 sequence (DNA): TGTGCCAGCAGCTTAGGGACTAGCGGGAGCTCCTACAATGAGCAGTTCTTC.

The chain employs TRBV11-3 and TRBJ1-6; D not resolved. The CDR3 runs to 13 residues. The germline V and J ends were trimmed by 5 bases and 6 bases, with 8 bases remaining between them. CDR1 is SGHNT and CDR2 is YENEEA in the germline V gene. CDR3 DNA sequence: TGTGCCAGCAGCCCCGTCCCTAATTCACCCCTCCACTTT. It specifies CASSPVPNSPLHF.

J is TRBJ1-5 and V is TRBV15; D is unclear. The CDR3 contains 13 residues. Germline CDR1 and CDR2: LNHNV and YYDKDF (reference sequence). Deletions cut 3 bases from V and 1 base from J, with 4 bases between. Here the CDR3 reads CATSRESNQPQHF. In DNA form, the CDR3 reads TGTGCCACCAGCAGGGAAAGCAATCAGCCCCAGCATTTT.

The chain links TRBV16 to TRBJ1-2, with 8 bases lining up with TRBD1. Germline lookup yields CDR1 KGHSY and CDR2 FQNENV. V was clipped by 4 bases and J by 6 bases; unmatched bases: 10. The CDR3 is 15 amino acids. CDR3 in amino acids: CASSPPGQVIHGYTF. CDR3 DNA sequence: TGTGCCAGCAGCCCCCCGGGACAGGTGATACATGGCTACACCTTC.

V gene TRBV7-9 combines with J gene TRBJ1-6, with TRBD1 as a possible D gene (6 bases). V lost 3 bases, J lost 7 bases, and 16 bases lay in between. The germline V gene has CDR1 SEHNR and CDR2 FQNEAQ (reference sequence). The CDR3 runs 16 residues. The DNA for the CDR3 is TGTGCCAGCAGCTTTGCGGTAGGGGGACCGAATTCACCCCTCCACTTT. It codes for CASSFAVGGPNSPLHF.

The V call is TRBV23-1, the J call TRBJ2-1, with D uncertain. TRBV23-1 is filed as an ORF, its function uncertain. There are 14 residues in the CDR3. Trimming took off 8 bases at V and 5 bases at J, with 16 bases between the two ends. The CDR3 DNA reads as TGCGCCAGCCTACCACATAATACTAACAATGAGCAGTTCTTC. Translating gives CASLPHNTNNEQFF.